This T cell receptor (beta chain) appears in the sequencing data of a study of graft-versus-host responses after intestinal transplantation. Study-level background: Following induction with anti-thymocyte globulin, all recipients were given tacrolimus and steroids for around three years. Study-wide findings and caveats: Association was observed between peak circulating GvH clone levels and early post-transplant HvG declines. Some GvH clones were seen earlier in gut or blood, suggesting intestinal origin.

Intraepithelial and lamina propria lymphocytes were released after the graft tissue was processed. Here immunoSEQ multiplex PCR was the method, and the copy in TCRdb shows in-frame clones only, minus some. The data contain 15,000 or so clones, roughly two thirds of them singletons. In regard to this clone: Its antigen is as yet unknown.

Looked up from germline, CDR1 is SGHVS and CDR2 is FQNEAQ. The CDR3 covers 15 residues. V shed 7 bases and J 3 bases; nucleotides not matched to a gene: 9. The chain is built from TRBV7-8 and TRBJ2-3; 8 bases are shared with TRBD2. This receptor was identified in a human patient who received an intestinal transplant, so some T cells may come from the graft donor. The specimen comprised ileum tissue, sampled around 94 weeks after intestinal transplantation. The CDR3 region is CASTAVAGWTDTQYF. DNA of the CDR3: TGTGCCAGCACCGCGGTAGCGGGGTGGACAGATACGCAGTATTTT.